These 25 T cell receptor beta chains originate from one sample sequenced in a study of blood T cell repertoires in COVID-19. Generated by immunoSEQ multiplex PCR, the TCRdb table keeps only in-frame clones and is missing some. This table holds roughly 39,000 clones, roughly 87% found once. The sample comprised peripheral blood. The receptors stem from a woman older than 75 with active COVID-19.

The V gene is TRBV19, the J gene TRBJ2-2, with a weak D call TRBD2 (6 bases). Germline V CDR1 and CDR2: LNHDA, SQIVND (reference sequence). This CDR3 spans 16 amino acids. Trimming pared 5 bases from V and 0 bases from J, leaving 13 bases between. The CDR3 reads CASSSGDTANTGELFF. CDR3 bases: TGTGCCAGTAGTTCGGGGGATACCGCGAACACCGGGGAGCTGTTTTTT.

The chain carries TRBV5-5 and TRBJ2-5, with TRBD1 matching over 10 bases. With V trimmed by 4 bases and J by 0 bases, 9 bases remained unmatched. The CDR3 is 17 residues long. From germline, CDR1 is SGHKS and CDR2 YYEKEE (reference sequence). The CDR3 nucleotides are TGTGCCAGCAGCGGCCGCTGGACAGGGGGGTACCAAGAGACCCAGTACTTC. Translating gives CASSGRWTGGYQETQYF.

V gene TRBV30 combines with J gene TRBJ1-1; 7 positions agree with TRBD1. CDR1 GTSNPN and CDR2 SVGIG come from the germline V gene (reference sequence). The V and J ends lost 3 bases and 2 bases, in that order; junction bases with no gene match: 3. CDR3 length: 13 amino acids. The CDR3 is CAWSSGGNTEAFF. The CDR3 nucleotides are TGTGCCTGGAGCTCAGGGGGTAACACTGAAGCTTTCTTT. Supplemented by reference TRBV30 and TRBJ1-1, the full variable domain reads SQTIHQWPATLVQPVGSPLSLECTVEGTSNPNLYWYRQAAGRGLQLLFYSVGIGQISSEVPQNLSASRPQDRQFILSSKKLLLSDSGFYLCAWSSGGNTEAFFGQGTRLTVV.

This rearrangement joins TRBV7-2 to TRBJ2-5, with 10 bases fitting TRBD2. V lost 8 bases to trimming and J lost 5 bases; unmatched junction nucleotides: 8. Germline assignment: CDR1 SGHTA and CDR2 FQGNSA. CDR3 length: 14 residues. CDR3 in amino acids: CASGLAGGRETQYF. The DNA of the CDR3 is TGTGCCAGCGGGTTAGCGGGGGGTAGGGAGACCCAGTACTTC.

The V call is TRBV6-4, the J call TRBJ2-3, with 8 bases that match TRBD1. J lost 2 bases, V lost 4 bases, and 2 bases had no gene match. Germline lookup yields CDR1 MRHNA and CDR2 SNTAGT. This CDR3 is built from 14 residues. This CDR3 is CASSVTGATDTQYF. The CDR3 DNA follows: TGTGCCAGCAGTGTGACAGGGGCCACAGATACGCAGTATTTT.

The CDR3 DNA sequence: TGCAGCGTTCACGGGGGGACCCTGGGAGCTTTCTTT. Translating it yields CSVHGGTLGAFF. The chain recombines TRBV29-1 with TRBJ1-1; a weak D match, TRBD1 (5 bases). This CDR3 region has 12 residues. Per the germline V gene, CDR1 is SQVTM and CDR2 is ANQGSEA. The V end lost 5 bases, the J end lost 10 bases, and 17 bases lay between the germline ends.

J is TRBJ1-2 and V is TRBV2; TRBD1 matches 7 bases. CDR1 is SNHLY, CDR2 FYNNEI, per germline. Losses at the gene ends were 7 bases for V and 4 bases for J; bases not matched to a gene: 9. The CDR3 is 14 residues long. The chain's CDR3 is CASKTGVEGYGYTF. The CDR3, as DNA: TGTGCCAGCAAAACAGGGGTAGAGGGCTATGGCTACACCTTC.

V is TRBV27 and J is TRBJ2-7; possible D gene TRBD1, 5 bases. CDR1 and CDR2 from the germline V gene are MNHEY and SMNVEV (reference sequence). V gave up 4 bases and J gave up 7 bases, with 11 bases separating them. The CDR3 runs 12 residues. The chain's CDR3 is CASSSQGFEQYF. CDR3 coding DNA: TGTGCCAGCAGTTCTCAGGGCTTTGAGCAGTACTTC.

This CDR3 reads CASSPQYSTSYNEQFF. CDR3 DNA sequence: TGTGCCAGCTCACCACAATATAGTACCTCCTACAATGAGCAGTTCTTC. This rearrangement joins TRBV18 to TRBJ2-1; D remains unclear. The germline V and J ends were trimmed by 1 base and 0 bases, with 10 bases remaining between them. The germline CDR1 and CDR2 sequences are KGHSH and LQKENI. The CDR3 loop spans 16 amino acids.

CDR3 in amino acids: CASSLSGGRSNEKLFF. The CDR3, as DNA: TGCGCCAGCAGCTTGTCAGGGGGCCGGTCTAATGAAAAACTGTTTTTT. J is TRBJ1-4 and V is TRBV5-1; TRBD1 matches at 8 bases. With V trimmed by 1 base and J by 3 bases, 5 bases remained unmatched. This CDR3 is 16 amino acids long. The germline gives CDR1 SGHRS, CDR2 YFSETQ. Full variable domain (outside the CDR3, taken from reference TRBV5-1 and TRBJ1-4): KAGVTQTPRYLIKTRGQQVTLSCSPISGHRSVSWYQQTPGQGLQFLFEYFSETQRNKGNFPGRFSGRQFSNSRSEMNVSTLELGDSALYLCASSLSGGRSNEKLFFGSGTQLSVL.

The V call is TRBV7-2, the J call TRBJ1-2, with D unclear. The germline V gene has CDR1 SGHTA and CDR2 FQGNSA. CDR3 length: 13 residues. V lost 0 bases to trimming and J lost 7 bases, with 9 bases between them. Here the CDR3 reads CASSLAGSGGYTF. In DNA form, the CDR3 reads TGTGCCAGCAGCTTAGCGGGCAGCGGTGGCTACACCTTC.

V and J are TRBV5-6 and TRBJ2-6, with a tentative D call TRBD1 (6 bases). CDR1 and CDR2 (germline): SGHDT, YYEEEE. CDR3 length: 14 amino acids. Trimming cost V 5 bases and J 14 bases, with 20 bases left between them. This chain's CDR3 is CASSFRQARRLLTF. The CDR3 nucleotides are TGTGCCAGCAGTTTCCGACAGGCCCGCCGCCTCCTGACTTTC.

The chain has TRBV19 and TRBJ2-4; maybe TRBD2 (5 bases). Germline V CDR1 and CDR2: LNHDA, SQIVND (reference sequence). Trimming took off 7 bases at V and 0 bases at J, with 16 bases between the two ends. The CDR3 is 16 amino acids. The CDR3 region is CASTPPRGLAKNIQYF. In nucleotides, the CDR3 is TGTGCCAGTACCCCCCCCAGAGGACTAGCCAAAAACATTCAGTACTTC.

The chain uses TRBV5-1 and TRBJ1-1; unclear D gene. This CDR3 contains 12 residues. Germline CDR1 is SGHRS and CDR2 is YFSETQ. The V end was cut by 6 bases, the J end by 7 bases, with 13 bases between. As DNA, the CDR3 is TGCGCCAGCACCCGCGATACTGGTGAAGCTTTCTTT. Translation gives CASTRDTGEAFF. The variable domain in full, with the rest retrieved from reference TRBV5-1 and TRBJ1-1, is KAGVTQTPRYLIKTRGQQVTLSCSPISGHRSVSWYQQTPGQGLQFLFEYFSETQRNKGNFPGRFSGRQFSNSRSEMNVSTLELGDSALYLCASTRDTGEAFFGQGTRLTVV.

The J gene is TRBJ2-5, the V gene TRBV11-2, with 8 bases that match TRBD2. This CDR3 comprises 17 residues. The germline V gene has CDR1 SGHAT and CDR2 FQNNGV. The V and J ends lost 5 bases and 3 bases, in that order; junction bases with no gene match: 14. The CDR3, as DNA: TGTGCCAGCAGCCCCGCCGCGGGGGGCCTATATGAAGAGACCCAGTACTTC. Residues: CASSPAAGGLYEETQYF.

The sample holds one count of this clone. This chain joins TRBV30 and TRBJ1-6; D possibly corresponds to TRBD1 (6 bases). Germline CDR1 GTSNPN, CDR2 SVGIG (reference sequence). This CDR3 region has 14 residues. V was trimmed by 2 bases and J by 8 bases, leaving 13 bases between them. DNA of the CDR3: TGTGCCTGGAGTAGCAGGGGCGGTGATTCACCCCTCCACTTT. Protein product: CAWSSRGGDSPLHF.

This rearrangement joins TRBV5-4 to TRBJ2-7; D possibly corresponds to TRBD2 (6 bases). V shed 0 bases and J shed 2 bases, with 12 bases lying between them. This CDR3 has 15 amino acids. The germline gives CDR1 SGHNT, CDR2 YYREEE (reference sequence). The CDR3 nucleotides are TGTGCCAGCAGCTTGGCCCCCCCGGGGGCCTACGAGCAGTACTTC. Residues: CASSLAPPGAYEQYF.

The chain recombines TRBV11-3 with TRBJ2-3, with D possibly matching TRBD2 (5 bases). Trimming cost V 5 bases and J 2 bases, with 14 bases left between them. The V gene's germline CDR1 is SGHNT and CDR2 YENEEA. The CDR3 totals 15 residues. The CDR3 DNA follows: TGTGCCAGCAGCCCCAGTAGAGGGATCACAGATACGCAGTATTTT. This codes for CASSPSRGITDTQYF.

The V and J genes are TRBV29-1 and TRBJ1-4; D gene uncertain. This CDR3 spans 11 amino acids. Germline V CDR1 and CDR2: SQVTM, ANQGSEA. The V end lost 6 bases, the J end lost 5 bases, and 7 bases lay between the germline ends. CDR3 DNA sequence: TGCAGCGTAACGGTGAATGAAAAACTGTTTTTT. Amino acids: CSVTVNEKLFF.

DNA of the CDR3: TGTGCCAGCAGCCACCGCGGGGCCCGAACTTATAATTCACCCCTCCACTTT. It translates to CASSHRGARTYNSPLHF. The chain couples TRBV3-1 (or the pseudogene TRBV3-2) to TRBJ1-6; D may be TRBD1 (5 bases). The CDR3 totals 17 residues. Germline CDR1 and CDR2: LGHDT and YNNKEL (reference sequence). Trimming removed 3 bases from V and 4 bases from J, with 16 bases in between.

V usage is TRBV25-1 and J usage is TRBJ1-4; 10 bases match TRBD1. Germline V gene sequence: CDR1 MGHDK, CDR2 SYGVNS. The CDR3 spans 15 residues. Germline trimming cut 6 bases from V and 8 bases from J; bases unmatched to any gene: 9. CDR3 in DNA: TGTGCCAGCAGGAAGACAGGGGGCGGGACGGAAAAACTGTTTTTT. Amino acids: CASRKTGGGTEKLFF.

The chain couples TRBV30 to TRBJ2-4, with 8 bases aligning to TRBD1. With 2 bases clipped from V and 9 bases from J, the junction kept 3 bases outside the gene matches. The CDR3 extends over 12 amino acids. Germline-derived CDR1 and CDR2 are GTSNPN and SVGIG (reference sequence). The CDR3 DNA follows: TGTGCCTGGAGTTCAGGGGGCGGCATTCAGTACTTC. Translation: CAWSSGGGIQYF.

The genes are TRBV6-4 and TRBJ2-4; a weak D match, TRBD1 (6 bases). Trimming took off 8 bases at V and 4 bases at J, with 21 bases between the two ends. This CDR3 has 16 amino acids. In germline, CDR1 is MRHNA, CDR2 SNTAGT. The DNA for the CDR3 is TGTGCCAGCGGAGAACAGGGCGGCCCTCCGAAAAACATTCAGTACTTC. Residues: CASGEQGGPPKNIQYF.

The CDR3 nucleotides are TGTGCCAGCAGTTTAGGGTGGGACAGGTTTATTAGGGAATCTGGAAACACCATATATTTT. This translates into CASSLGWDRFIRESGNTIYF. The chain is built from TRBV27 and TRBJ1-3, with 8 bases that match TRBD1. With V trimmed by 2 bases and J by 1 base, 16 bases remained unmatched. Per germline, CDR1 MNHEY and CDR2 SMNVEV (reference sequence). The CDR3 totals 20 residues.

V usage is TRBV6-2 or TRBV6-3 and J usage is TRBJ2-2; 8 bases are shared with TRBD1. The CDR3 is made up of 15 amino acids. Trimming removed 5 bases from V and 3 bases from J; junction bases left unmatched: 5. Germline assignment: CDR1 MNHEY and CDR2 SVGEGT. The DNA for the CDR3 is TGTGCCAGCAGTGGGCAGGGGGCGCACACCGGGGAGCTGTTTTTT. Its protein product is CASSGQGAHTGELFF.